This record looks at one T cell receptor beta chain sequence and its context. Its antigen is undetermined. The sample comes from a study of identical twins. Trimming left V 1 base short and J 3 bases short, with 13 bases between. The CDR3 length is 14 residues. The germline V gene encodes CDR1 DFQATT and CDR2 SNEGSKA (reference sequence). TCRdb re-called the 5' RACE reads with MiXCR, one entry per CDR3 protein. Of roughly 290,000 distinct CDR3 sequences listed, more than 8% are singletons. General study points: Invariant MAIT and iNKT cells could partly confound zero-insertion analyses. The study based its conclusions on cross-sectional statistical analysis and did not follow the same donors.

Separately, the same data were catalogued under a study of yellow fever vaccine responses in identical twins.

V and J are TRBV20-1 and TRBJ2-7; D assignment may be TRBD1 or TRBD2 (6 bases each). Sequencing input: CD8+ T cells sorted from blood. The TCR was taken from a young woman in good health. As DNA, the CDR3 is TGCAGTGCTAGAGGGGGGGCAGGGGACTACGAGCAGTACTTC. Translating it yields CSARGGAGDYEQYF.